These 26 T cell receptor beta chains were sequenced from one sample in a study of technical replicates of blood from a handful of donors. The repertoire was sequenced with immunoSEQ multiplex PCR; TCRdb's copy has only in-frame clones and lacks some. The table shows approximately 79,000 clones, with roughly nine tenths occurring only once. Material: T cells isolated from PBMCs. The receptors originated from a human donor in good health.

This chain connects TRBV5-4 to TRBJ1-5; D remains unclear. The V end was cut by 0 bases, the J end by 4 bases, with 5 bases between. The CDR3 has 13 residues. Germline V gene data show CDR1 as SGHNT and CDR2 as YYREEE (reference sequence). The CDR3 is CASSLAGNQPQHF. The DNA of the CDR3 is TGTGCCAGCAGCTTGGCGGGAAATCAGCCCCAGCATTTT.

The rearrangement joins TRBV7-9 to TRBJ2-1; TRBD2 agrees at 9 bases. V lost 1 base to trimming and J lost 6 bases; unmatched junction nucleotides: 7. CDR3 length: 16 amino acids. Per germline, CDR1 SEHNR and CDR2 FQNEAQ (reference sequence). The CDR3 bases are TGTGCCAGCAGCTTAGGAGGGCTAGCGGGATTCAATGAGCAGTTCTTC. Translated: CASSLGGLAGFNEQFF.

The chain is built from TRBV5-1 and TRBJ2-3; D is perhaps TRBD2 (5 bases). The CDR3 runs to 17 residues. CDR1 SGHRS and CDR2 YFSETQ come from the germline V gene. V was clipped by 4 bases and J by 2 bases, with 20 bases between them. The CDR3: CASSRVVAGGFTDTQYF. The CDR3, as DNA: TGCGCCAGCAGCCGGGTCGTGGCGGGCGGATTCACAGATACGCAGTATTTT.

This chain connects TRBV7-9 to TRBJ2-7; the match to TRBD2 covers 7 bases. The CDR3 covers 16 residues. Germline CDR1 and CDR2: SEHNR and FQNEAQ (reference sequence). The V gene end was trimmed by 5 bases and the J gene end by 1 base; junction bases not matched to a gene: 11. The CDR3 reads CASSQVASGASYEQYF. DNA of the CDR3: TGTGCCAGCAGCCAGGTCGCTAGCGGAGCTTCCTACGAGCAGTACTTC.

The rearrangement links TRBV10-2 to TRBJ1-2; possibly TRBD1 for D (6 bases). CDR1 is WSHSY and CDR2 is SAAADI in the germline V gene. Trimming stripped 5 bases from V and 0 bases from J, with 7 bases between. This CDR3 comprises 13 residues. CDR3 protein: CASSTGTNYGYTF. The CDR3 DNA follows: TGCGCCAGCAGTACAGGGACTAACTATGGCTACACCTTC.

Points on this clone: Other DNA sequences from this sample encode an identical CDR3 as well. This chain links TRBV7-9 with TRBJ1-4; D is uncertain. The CDR3 has 13 residues. Per germline, CDR1 SEHNR and CDR2 FQNEAQ (reference sequence). Trimming cost V 3 bases and J 8 bases, with 10 bases left between them. The CDR3, as DNA: TGTGCCAGCAGCTTGGGCTATTCAGAAAAACTGTTTTTT. Translation: CASSLGYSEKLFF.

This clone was counted only a few times. The V and J genes are TRBV10-3 and TRBJ2-7; D is possibly TRBD2 (6 bases). CDR3 size: 13 residues. Trimming cost V 3 bases and J 5 bases, with 11 bases left between them. Germline values: CDR1 ENHRY, CDR2 SYGVKD. CDR3 DNA: TGTGCCATCAGTGACACTAGCCGGGACGAGCAGTACTTC. It is translated as CAISDTSRDEQYF.

The CDR3 spells CASSLNIKTDTQYF. The CDR3 bases are TGTGCCAGCAGCTTAAACATTAAGACAGATACGCAGTATTTT. This sequence joins TRBV7-3 and TRBJ2-3; D gene unclear. V was cut by 1 base and J by 3 bases, with 8 bases left in between. Germline CDR1 SGHTA, CDR2 FQGTGA. CDR3 size: 14 residues.

J is TRBJ2-7 and V is TRBV29-1, with TRBD2 matching 11 bases. CDR1 SQVTM and CDR2 ANQGSEA come from the germline V gene. The CDR3 consists of 14 residues. The trim removed 4 bases at V and 5 bases at J, leaving 7 bases unmatched. The CDR3 bases are TGCAGCGTTGGGGCTAGCGGGAGGTCGGACGAGCAGTACTTC. Translating it yields CSVGASGRSDEQYF.

This chain links TRBV29-1 with TRBJ1-3; the match to TRBD1 covers 10 bases. The CDR3 has 13 amino acids. Germline assignment: CDR1 SQVTM and CDR2 ANQGSEA. J lost 8 bases, V lost 6 bases, and 7 bases had no gene match. CDR3 nucleotide sequence: TGCAGCGTGGCCGGGACAGGGGATGACACCATATATTTT. Protein: CSVAGTGDDTIYF.

The chain uses TRBV9 and TRBJ2-1; 9 bases match TRBD2. The CDR3 totals 16 residues. Germline CDR1 is SGDLS and CDR2 is YYNGEE. Unmatched junction bases numbered 7, after V lost 0 bases and J lost 6 bases. The CDR3 loop is CASSVAGLAPSNEQFF. CDR3 coding DNA: TGTGCCAGCAGCGTAGCGGGACTAGCCCCCTCCAATGAGCAGTTCTTC.

Remarks on this clone: The germline gene is not matched at one end of the junction; a read error may be the cause. The CDR3 loop is CASRLAGGPSDTQYF. DNA for the CDR3: TGTGCCAGCAGGTTAGCGGGAGGGCCTTCAGATACGCAATATTTT. This chain connects TRBV7-8 to TRBJ2-3, with 11 bases that match TRBD2. The germline V gene encodes CDR1 SGHVS and CDR2 FQNEAQ. This CDR3 is built from 15 residues.

This chain joins TRBV7-3 and TRBJ2-2, with 13 bases fitting TRBD2. This CDR3 is built from 17 residues. Germline assignment: CDR1 SGHTA and CDR2 FQGTGA. The trim removed 5 bases at V and 6 bases at J, leaving 9 bases unmatched. The CDR3 protein is CASSTRLAGGRSGELFF. Here the CDR3 DNA reads TGTGCCAGCAGCACTAGACTAGCGGGAGGACGATCCGGGGAGCTGTTTTTT.

V usage is TRBV27 and J usage is TRBJ1-2; perhaps TRBD1 as D (5 bases). Germline CDR1 is MNHEY and CDR2 is SMNVEV (reference sequence). Between the trimmed V and J ends, which lost 3 bases and 4 bases, there was a span of 15 bases. The CDR3 is made up of 15 amino acids. The CDR3, as DNA: TGTGCCAGCAGTTTGGGGCCCTCCCTAAGCTATGGCTACACCTTC. Protein product: CASSLGPSLSYGYTF.

The rearrangement links TRBV28 to TRBJ2-5; possible D gene TRBD2, 6 bases. The V and J ends lost 3 bases and 2 bases respectively, with 10 bases between them. The CDR3 sequence is 14 residues long. The germline CDR1 and CDR2 sequences are MDHEN and SYDVKM. CDR3 nucleotide sequence: TGTGCCAGCAGTTTGTGGGGGGTTCAAGAGACCCAGTACTTC. Encoded protein: CASSLWGVQETQYF.

This chain links TRBV9 with TRBJ1-2; D gene ambiguous. CDR1 is SGDLS, CDR2 YYNGEE, per germline. Deletions cut 0 bases from V and 6 bases from J, with 6 bases between. The CDR3 sequence is 12 residues long. DNA of the CDR3: TGTGCCAGCAGCGTAGTGGAGGATGGCTACACCTTC. The encoded protein is CASSVVEDGYTF.

This clone turned up a few times. The chain uses TRBV19 and TRBJ1-1; D possibly corresponds to TRBD1 (6 bases). Germline V gene data show CDR1 as LNHDA and CDR2 as SQIVND (reference sequence). The CDR3 loop spans 12 amino acids. The V gene lost 1 base and the J gene lost 6 bases, with 6 bases spanning the gap. In DNA, the CDR3 is TGTGCCAGTAGTATAGGGGGGCCTGAAGCTTTCTTT. Translated, it gives CASSIGGPEAFF.

The rearrangement uses TRBV10-1 and TRBJ2-2, with TRBD2 matching 8 bases. J lost 7 bases, V lost 1 base, and 8 bases had no gene match. CDR1 and CDR2 from the germline V gene are WNHNN and SYGVQD (reference sequence). The length of the CDR3 is 16 residues. In DNA form, the CDR3 reads TGCGCCAGCAGTGAGTTCGGGAGGGCCGAAGGCGGGGAGCTGTTTTTT. Protein: CASSEFGRAEGGELFF.

The genes are TRBV4-3 and TRBJ2-3; 7 bases map to TRBD1. From germline, CDR1 is LGHNA and CDR2 YSLEER. This CDR3 has 15 residues. Trimming at V came to 1 base and at J to 4 bases, leaving 5 bases not matched to a gene. The CDR3 nucleotides are TGCGCCAGCAGCCAAGGACAGGGTACGGCAGATACGCAGTATTTT. Its translation is CASSQGQGTADTQYF.

The chain combines TRBV15 with TRBJ2-7; a possible D gene is TRBD2 (5 bases). CDR1 is LNHNV and CDR2 is YYDKDF in the germline V gene (reference sequence). V dropped 5 bases and J dropped 2 bases, with 13 bases sitting between them. The CDR3 totals 14 residues. CDR3 DNA: TGTGCCACCAGCCCCGGGGTCGGGACCTACGAGCAGTACTTC. As protein: CATSPGVGTYEQYF.

V is TRBV19 and J is TRBJ2-7; tentatively, D is TRBD2 (6 bases). V dropped 7 bases and J dropped 2 bases, with 15 bases sitting between them. The germline CDR1 and CDR2 sequences are LNHDA and SQIVND (reference sequence). The CDR3 runs 14 residues. CDR3 loop: CASNPGLHTYEQYF. The CDR3 nucleotides are TGTGCCAGTAATCCGGGACTCCACACCTACGAGCAGTACTTC.

A few counts support this clone. The chain recombines TRBV7-3 with TRBJ1-2; no clear D. V lost 5 bases, J lost 4 bases, and 11 bases lay in between. Germline values: CDR1 SGHTA, CDR2 FQGTGA. The CDR3 has 13 amino acids. Written as DNA, the CDR3 is TGTGCCAGCAGCCCCCAGGCTGGCTATGGCTACACCTTC. Amino acids: CASSPQAGYGYTF.

V and J are TRBV7-6 and TRBJ2-7; 9 bases align to TRBD1. The CDR3 extends over 13 amino acids. J lost 4 bases, V lost 4 bases, and 2 bases had no gene match. CDR1 and CDR2 from the germline V gene are SGHVS and FNYEAQ. The CDR3 nucleotides are TGTGCCAGCAGCTCCGGGACAGGGTACGAGCAGTACTTC. This encodes CASSSGTGYEQYF.

The rearrangement links TRBV28 to TRBJ2-5, with TRBD2 identical over 7 bases. The trim removed 11 bases at V and 5 bases at J, leaving 8 bases unmatched. This CDR3 is built from 12 residues. CDR1 is MDHEN and CDR2 is SYDVKM in the germline V gene. CDR3 amino acids: CAAADGGETQYF. DNA for the CDR3: TGTGCCGCAGCTGACGGGGGGGAGACCCAGTACTTC. Full variable domain (outside the CDR3, taken from reference TRBV28 and TRBJ2-5): DVKVTQSSRYLVKRTGEKVFLECVQDMDHENMFWYRQDPGLGLRLIYFSYDVKMKEKGDIPEGYSVSREKKERFSLILESASTNQTSMYLCAAADGGETQYFGPGTRLLVL.

V usage is TRBV4-1 and J usage is TRBJ2-5; D perhaps matches TRBD2 (6 bases). With 3 bases removed from V and 4 bases from J, the gap between germline ends came to 9 bases. Germline-derived CDR1 and CDR2 are MGHRA and YSYEKL. CDR3 size: 13 residues. Written as DNA, the CDR3 is TGCGCCAGCAGCCATGGGGAGGCAGAGACCCAGTACTTC. It encodes CASSHGEAETQYF.

The chain is built from TRBV5-4 and TRBJ2-1; 7 bases line up with TRBD2. J gave up 7 bases and V 5 bases, and 12 bases lay outside the gene matches. Looked up from germline, CDR1 is SGHNT and CDR2 is YYREEE (reference sequence). The CDR3 has 15 amino acids. CDR3 nucleotide sequence: TGTGCCAGCAGACTTCCAGGCGGGAGTACGAATGAGCAGTTCTTC. As protein: CASRLPGGSTNEQFF.